A selection of T cell receptor beta chains follows, all from one sample in a study of blood T cell repertoires in COVID-19. Method: immunoSEQ multiplex PCR; TCRdb's copy keeps in-frame clones and lacks some. The sample consists of over 90,000 clones, 86% of them appearing once. Sequencing used peripheral blood. The receptors were gathered from a woman aged 55-69 years in a cohort sampled during active or convalescent COVID-19. The CDR3 runs from the conserved cysteine through the conserved F or W. A D gene is named only where the DNA matches it firmly. The size field is filled for only some rows; it gives once, few, many or a size class.

size	V	D	J	CDR3	DNA
-	TRBV5-1	TRBD2	TRBJ2-3	CASSGLAGSPDTQYF	TGCGCCAGCAGCGGACTAGCGGGGAGTCCAGATACGCAGTATTTT
-	TRBV11-2	-	TRBJ1-2	CASSVTTGNYGYTF	TGTGCCAGCAGCGTGACGACAGGAAACTATGGCTACACCTTC
-	TRBV6-6	TRBD1	TRBJ1-5	CASSLLQGAYQPQHF	TGTGCCAGCAGTTTATTGCAGGGGGCATATCAGCCCCAGCATTTT
-	TRBV10-3	-	TRBJ1-3	CAISERQRNTIYF	TGTGCCATCTCTGAGAGACAGAGAAACACCATATATTTT
-	TRBV18	TRBD1	TRBJ1-1	CASSPSRQGNTEAFF	TGTGCCAGCTCACCATCAAGACAGGGTAACACTGAAGCTTTCTTT
-	TRBV7-6	TRBD2	TRBJ2-1	CASSLEGTRGTNEQFF	TGTGCCAGCAGCTTAGAGGGGACTAGGGGGACGAATGAGCAGTTCTTC
-	TRBV28	TRBD2	TRBJ2-2	CASSLLAGTGELFF	TGTGCCAGCAGTCTCCTAGCGGGGACCGGGGAGCTGTTTTTT
-	TRBV7-2	TRBD2	TRBJ2-3	CASSLTSGRIDTQYF	TGTGCCAGCAGCTTGACTAGCGGCCGGATAGATACGCAGTATTTT
-	TRBV7-9	-	TRBJ1-2	CASTVGVANYGYTF	TGTGCCAGCACCGTAGGGGTGGCTAACTATGGCTACACCTTC
-	TRBV19	TRBD1	TRBJ2-7	CASSRAGTDSYEQYF	TGTGCCAGTAGTCGAGCCGGGACAGATTCCTACGAGCAGTACTTC
-	TRBV15	-	TRBJ2-5	CATSRAVETQYF	TGTGCCACCAGCAGGGCAGTAGAGACCCAGTACTTC
-	TRBV6-4	-	TRBJ2-1	CASSDSEGGTTGQFF	TGTGCCAGCAGTGACTCGGAGGGGGGGACTACGGGGCAGTTCTTC
-	TRBV20-1	-	TRBJ1-5	CSASFQGRNQPQHF	TGCAGTGCTAGTTTCCAGGGGCGGAATCAGCCCCAGCATTTT
-	TRBV19	-	TRBJ1-1	CASSIAGANTEAFF	TGTGCCAGTAGTATTGCGGGGGCGAACACTGAAGCTTTCTTT
-	TRBV18	-	TRBJ1-5	CASSPGQSGGNQPQHF	TGTGCCAGCTCTCCCGGACAGTCCGGGGGCAATCAGCCCCAGCATTTT
-	TRBV9	-	TRBJ2-1	CASSVRDLPYNEQFF	TGTGCCAGCAGCGTAAGGGACTTGCCCTACAATGAGCAGTTCTTC
-	TRBV19	TRBD1	TRBJ2-3	CASSGQGQADTQYF	TGTGCCAGTAGTGGACAGGGGCAGGCAGATACGCAGTATTTT
-	TRBV29-1	TRBD2	TRBJ2-7	CSVVWRGGHEQYF	TGCAGCGTTGTGTGGCGGGGGGGCCATGAGCAGTACTTC
-	TRBV27	TRBD2	TRBJ2-1	CASSFTGGVGNEQFF	TGTGCCAGCAGTTTTACGGGAGGGGTAGGAAATGAGCAGTTCTTC
-	TRBV5-1	TRBD1	TRBJ2-5	CASSLGQGQETQYF	TGCGCCAGCAGTTTGGGACAGGGTCAAGAGACCCAGTACTTC
once	TRBV6-5	TRBD1	TRBJ2-2	CASMLTGVIGELFF	TGTGCCAGCATGTTGACAGGGGTGATCGGGGAGCTGTTTTTT
-	TRBV21-1	-	TRBJ2-5	CASSKGHIMYQETQYF	TGTGCCAGCAGCAAAGGCCACATAATGTACCAAGAGACCCAGTACTTC
-	TRBV5-6	-	TRBJ2-3	CASSLDRGDTQYF	TGTGCCAGCAGCTTGGACCGCGGAGATACGCAGTATTTT
-	TRBV24-1	-	TRBJ2-3	CATSTPGTDTQYF	TGTGCCACCTCAACCCCGGGAACAGATACGCAGTATTTT
-	TRBV7-9	TRBD1	TRBJ1-2	CASSLDRGGNGYTF	TGTGCCAGCAGCTTGGACAGGGGTGGTAATGGCTACACCTTC
-	TRBV9	-	TRBJ2-1	CASSEHAEPSYNEQFF	TGTGCCAGCAGCGAGCACGCGGAACCGTCCTACAATGAGCAGTTCTTC
few	TRBV13	-	TRBJ1-2	CASSSDIRTLGGYTF	TGTGCCAGCAGCTCTGATATCAGGACACTCGGTGGCTACACCTTC
-	TRBV6-5	TRBD1	TRBJ1-1	CASIEGQGATGAFF	TGTGCCAGCATCGAAGGGCAGGGGGCGACGGGAGCTTTCTTT
-	TRBV2	TRBD2	TRBJ2-7	CASNDPSGSVGSYEQYF	TGTGCCAGCAACGACCCTAGCGGGAGCGTTGGTTCCTACGAGCAGTACTTC
-	TRBV9	TRBD2	TRBJ2-7	CASSGVEGLVYEQYF	TGTGCCAGCAGTGGGGTCGAGGGACTAGTCTACGAGCAGTACTTC
-	TRBV6-5	-	TRBJ1-2	CASSLGAGGYTF	TGTGCCAGCAGCCTGGGAGCGGGAGGCTACACCTTC
-	TRBV5-4	TRBD2	TRBJ2-1	CASSLSGLAFNNEQFF	TGTGCCAGCAGCTTGTCGGGACTAGCATTCAACAATGAGCAGTTCTTC
-	TRBV6-5	-	TRBJ2-1	CASSRGALPYNEQFF	TGTGCCAGCAGTCGGGGGGCCCTTCCTTACAATGAGCAGTTCTTC
-	TRBV9	-	TRBJ1-6	CASSERARGSPLHF	TGTGCCAGCAGCGAAAGAGCCAGGGGATCACCCCTCCACTTT
-	TRBV6-5	TRBD1	TRBJ1-6	CASTADRGHSPLHF	TGTGCCAGCACTGCGGACAGGGGGCATTCACCCCTCCACTTT
-	TRBV7-6	TRBD1	TRBJ1-2	CASSRTPGGANGYTF	TGTGCCAGCAGCCGAACCCCAGGGGGCGCCAATGGCTACACCTTC
-	TRBV9	TRBD2	TRBJ2-1	CASATGGLYNEQFF	TGTGCCAGCGCCACGGGGGGGCTCTACAATGAGCAGTTCTTC
-	TRBV30	TRBD1	TRBJ1-6	CAWGRDRVNSPLHF	TGTGCCTGGGGCCGGGACAGGGTTAATTCACCCCTCCACTTT
-	TRBV3-1/TRBV3-2	-	TRBJ1-1	CASSSRGQIRFTEAFF	TGTGCCAGCAGCTCTCGCGGACAGATTCGTTTCACTGAAGCTTTCTTT
-	TRBV21-1	-	TRBJ1-2	CASSIPPGTATAYGYTF	TGTGCCAGCAGCATTCCGCCCGGGACAGCTACGGCCTATGGCTACACCTTC
-	TRBV4-1	TRBD1	TRBJ2-7	CASSRGQGSYEQYF	TGCGCCAGCAGTCGTGGACAGGGCTCCTACGAGCAGTACTTC
-	TRBV6-6	TRBD2	TRBJ2-3	CASSWGLAGGTDTQYF	TGTGCCAGCAGTTGGGGACTAGCGGGGGGCACAGATACGCAGTATTTT
-	TRBV12-3/TRBV12-4	-	TRBJ2-5	CASSLFGSETQYF	TGTGCCAGCAGTTTATTCGGGAGCGAGACCCAGTACTTC
-	TRBV9	TRBD1	TRBJ1-3	CASSVVDRGGGNTIYF	TGTGCCAGCAGCGTAGTGGACAGGGGAGGTGGAAACACCATATATTTT
-	TRBV20-1	TRBD1	TRBJ1-6	CSASRTGYSPLHF	TGCAGTGCTAGTAGGACAGGGTATTCACCCCTCCACTTT
-	TRBV11-2	-	TRBJ1-1	CASSDGGAKMNTEAFF	TGTGCCAGCAGCGACGGGGGAGCGAAAATGAACACTGAAGCTTTCTTT
-	TRBV5-1	TRBD2	TRBJ2-3	CASSPSGAGDTQYF	TGCGCCAGCAGCCCTAGCGGAGCGGGAGATACGCAGTATTTT
-	TRBV19	-	TRBJ1-2	CASSITRNPYGYTF	TGTGCCAGTAGTATAACCAGGAATCCCTATGGCTACACCTTC
-	TRBV28	-	TRBJ2-7	CASSSGTFYEQYF	TGTGCCAGCAGTTCAGGAACCTTCTACGAGCAGTACTTC